The entry below gives a single TCR beta chain sequence along with its context. Its antigen is not yet known. No clone much larger than this one lies a single base away; base qualities are absent. The data were obtained in a study of OX40 agonist ivuxolimab in advanced cancers. Notes on the research overall: Ivuxolimab was an agonistic, fully human IgG2 monoclonal antibody directed against OX40 (CD134), a costimulatory receptor. The paper covers the monotherapy dose-escalation part of the phase I ivuxolimab trial, which included N ≈ 50 patients. Partial responses were achieved by three dose-escalation patients, of whom one had hepatocellular carcinoma and two had cutaneous melanoma. Patients were allowed to have had prior anti-PD-1, anti-PD-L1 or anti-CTLA-4 therapy, and around two fifths of the dose-escalation patients had been treated with checkpoint inhibitors. Intravenous ivuxolimab was administered to patients every 2 weeks at six dose levels: 0.01, 0.1, 0.3, 1.5, 3 and 10 mg/kg. The dose-escalation cohort was about 87% male with a mean age of 60 years, ranging from roughly 20 to 80. Peripheral TCRbeta sequencing aimed to test whether ivuxolimab altered TCR sequence diversity and caused clonal T-cell expansion. Among the roughly 52 dose-escalation patients, about 19 had hepatocellular carcinoma, approximately 15 melanoma, 9 renal cell carcinoma and 9 head and neck cancer. Points the paper makes about the study in general: Which antigens the clonally expanded peripheral T cells were specific for was not determined. Clonal expansion of both CD4+ and CD8+ blood T cells was observed from baseline to week 6 at doses 0.1 to 3.0 mg/kg. Low levels of normalized T-cell clonal expansion were also seen in some nonresponding patients. In partial responders in the 0.1-3.0 mg/kg groups, normalized peripheral clonal expansion was found to be among the lowest, especially among CD8+ T cells. On average, CD8+ T cells showed more expanded clones than CD4+ T cells after ivuxolimab.

For sequencing of the TCRbeta CDR3 region, genomic DNA was extracted from the sorted cells. The immunoSEQ Assay was used to sequence the TCRbeta CDR3 regions. The source is immuneACCESS, and TCRdb retained only in-frame sequences with V and J called. Part of the clones is not carried over; for the studies checked, unresolved V genes explain less than half of this, and the remainder is unexplained. The sample table holds approximately 80,000 clones, of which around 91% were seen once. Of the sample, around 0.34% is held by the ten largest clones. Patients with autoimmune disease history or receiving systemic immunosuppression were excluded from the trial. Peripheral blood for TCR sequencing was collected from all dose cohorts at baseline, on cycle 4 day 1, and on cycle 7 day 1. Samples were obtained from an open-label, multicenter, first-in-human phase I dose-escalation trial of ivuxolimab. Adults with locally advanced or metastatic melanoma, renal cell carcinoma, hepatocellular carcinoma or head and neck squamous cell carcinoma were enrolled in the trial. Before TCR sequencing, CD4+ and CD8+ T cells were separately sorted from peripheral blood.

The sequenced sample was CD4+ or CD8+ T cells sorted from blood, obtained in a trial of the OX40 agonist ivuxolimab. The clonotype originates from an adult with an advanced solid tumor such as melanoma, head and neck, liver or kidney cancer.

This receptor has the CDR3 CASSLRGNSPLHF. The bases are TGCGCCAGCAGCTTGAGGGGCAATTCACCCCTCCACTTT. The sequence is built from TRBV5-1 and TRBJ1-6; the best D guess is TRBD1, with 5 bases matching. The CDR3 runs 13 residues from the cysteine to the phenylalanine. Solely the CDR3 DNA is kept, with 39 bases framed from the first base. V and J are truncated by 1 base and 7 bases respectively, leaving an intervening sequence of 6 bases. CDR1 is given as SGHRS and CDR2 as YFSETQ, both from the germline V gene.